Presented here are 32 T cell receptor beta chains from one specimen sequenced in a study of control samples from healthy donors and cancer patients. Libraries were prepared by immunoSEQ multiplex PCR; TCRdb keeps only in-frame clonotypes and omits some of them. Of approximately 70,000 clones listed, about 90% are singletons. Sequences were obtained from PBMCs. Every receptor here comes from a woman in her fifties or sixties with head and neck cancer.

The CDR3 sequence is CAWSTGNRADTQYF. The CDR3, as DNA: TGTGCCTGGAGTACAGGGAATCGGGCAGATACGCAGTATTTT. V is TRBV30 and J is TRBJ2-3; possibly TRBD1 for D (6 bases). Trimming cost V 2 bases and J 4 bases, with 13 bases left between them. The CDR3 is 14 amino acids. The germline V gene has CDR1 GTSNPN and CDR2 SVGIG (reference sequence).

V is TRBV6-5 and J is TRBJ2-7; D unresolved. From germline, CDR1 is MNHEY and CDR2 SVGAGI. The V gene lost 7 bases and the J gene lost 5 bases, with 12 bases spanning the gap. This CDR3 contains 12 residues. The CDR3 here is CASTPRPDEQYF. Written as DNA, the CDR3 is TGTGCCAGCACCCCAAGGCCGGACGAGCAGTACTTC.

The chain employs TRBV6-1 and TRBJ1-5, with 9 nucleotides matching TRBD1. The CDR3 is 15 residues long. CDR1 and CDR2 (germline): MNHNS, SASEGT. V shed 3 bases, J shed 6 bases, and the junction held 6 bases outside the gene matches. CDR3 loop: CASSDGQGIGQPQHF. DNA for the CDR3: TGTGCCAGCAGTGACGGACAGGGGATAGGTCAGCCCCAGCATTTT.

This clone appeared a single time. V usage is TRBV30 and J usage is TRBJ1-5, with 7 bases matching TRBD1. The ends lost 5 bases at V and 4 bases at J; junction bases unmatched: 11. CDR3 length: 15 residues. Germline CDR1 is GTSNPN and CDR2 is SVGIG (reference sequence). Written as DNA, the CDR3 is TGTGCCTGGGCCAAGGGGGCAGGGGGTAATCAGCCCCAGCATTTT. It translates to CAWAKGAGGNQPQHF.

This chain joins TRBV4-1 and TRBJ2-7; perhaps TRBD2 as D (6 bases). Trimming pared 1 base from V and 0 bases from J, leaving 10 bases between. Germline V lookup: CDR1 MGHRA, CDR2 YSYEKL. The CDR3 runs 15 residues. This chain's CDR3 is CASSQGGGSSYEQYF. The CDR3 nucleotides are TGCGCCAGCAGCCAAGGCGGAGGGAGCTCCTACGAGCAGTACTTC.

The genes are TRBV10-1 and TRBJ2-3; D call uncertain. Trimming left V 3 bases short and J 1 base short, with 5 bases between. Germline lookup yields CDR1 WNHNN and CDR2 SYGVQD (reference sequence). The CDR3 consists of 13 residues. Written as DNA, the CDR3 is TGCGCCAGCAGTGACAGAGGCACAGATACGCAGTATTTT. Translated: CASSDRGTDTQYF.

The rearrangement links TRBV5-1 to TRBJ2-1, with TRBD2 matching 13 bases. The CDR3 spans 15 residues. Germline CDR1 SGHRS, CDR2 YFSETQ. V was clipped by 3 bases and J by 15 bases; unmatched bases: 12. The CDR3 nucleotides read TGCGCCAGCAGCTCTACTAGCGGGGGGGCCGCGCTAGGGTTCTTC. It yields the protein CASSSTSGGAALGFF.

The J gene is TRBJ2-3, the V gene TRBV7-2, with a weak D call TRBD2 (5 bases). The CDR3 contains 15 residues. V shed 5 bases and J shed 4 bases, with 16 bases lying between them. Germline assignment: CDR1 SGHTA and CDR2 FQGNSA. CDR3 sequence reads: CASSGVLSEADTQYF. CDR3 DNA sequence: TGTGCCAGCAGCGGAGTGCTGTCGGAGGCAGATACGCAGTATTTT.

The chain is built from TRBV28 and TRBJ1-5, with D hard to call. With 6 bases removed from V and 0 bases from J, the gap between germline ends came to 15 bases. The CDR3 consists of 16 residues. The germline V gene encodes CDR1 MDHEN and CDR2 SYDVKM. CDR3: CASRAGHLYSNQPQHF. DNA of the CDR3: TGTGCCAGCAGAGCAGGTCACCTTTATAGCAATCAGCCCCAGCATTTT.

CDR3 amino acids: CASSQGQGKGYGYTF. The CDR3 region has the DNA TGTGCCAGCAGCCAAGGACAGGGGAAAGGCTATGGCTACACCTTC. The V and J genes are TRBV9 and TRBJ1-2; TRBD1 matches at 9 bases. With 4 bases clipped from V and 4 bases from J, the junction kept 8 bases outside the gene matches. Germline-derived CDR1 and CDR2 are SGDLS and YYNGEE. The CDR3 runs to 15 residues. The variable domain in full, completed from reference TRBV9 and TRBJ1-2, reads DSGVTQTPKHLITATGQRVTLRCSPRSGDLSVYWYQQSLDQGLQFLIQYYNGEERAKGNILERFSAQQFPDLHSELNLSSLELGDSALYFCASSQGQGKGYGYTFGSGTRLTVV.

Details on this clone: This CDR3 is also generated by other DNA sequences in the sample. The chain links TRBV5-1 to TRBJ1-1; tentative D call: TRBD1 (5 bases). Trimming shortened V by 3 bases and J by 6 bases, and 18 bases separated the two germline ends. Germline V gene sequence: CDR1 SGHRS, CDR2 YFSETQ. CDR3 length: 15 residues. The CDR3: CASSSSGSASAEAFF. CDR3 DNA: TGCGCCAGCAGCTCCTCAGGGTCAGCGTCCGCTGAAGCTTTCTTT.

The V call is TRBV27, the J call TRBJ2-7; the match to TRBD2 covers 9 bases. Unmatched junction bases numbered 13, after V lost 3 bases and J lost 7 bases. CDR3 length: 16 amino acids. Germline V gene data show CDR1 as MNHEY and CDR2 as SMNVEV (reference sequence). CDR3 sequence: CASSFGGGAPSGEQYF. The CDR3 DNA follows: TGTGCCAGCAGTTTTGGCGGGGGGGCCCCTTCGGGGGAGCAGTACTTC.

This chain uses TRBV27 with TRBJ2-6; D is undetermined. Germline-derived CDR1 and CDR2 are MNHEY and SMNVEV (reference sequence). CDR3 size: 15 residues. V lost 5 bases and J lost 0, with 8 bases in between. DNA for the CDR3: TGTGCCAGCAGTGATACGGACTCTGGGGCCAACGTCCTGACTTTC. Its translation is CASSDTDSGANVLTF. The full variable domain, completed using reference TRBV27 and TRBJ2-6, is EAQVTQNPRYLITVTGKKLTVTCSQNMNHEYMSWYRQDPGLGLRQIYYSMNVEVTDKGDVPEGYKVSRKEKRNFPLILESPSPNQTSLYFCASSDTDSGANVLTFGAGSRLTVL.

The rearrangement links TRBV6-5 to TRBJ1-1, with D possibly TRBD1 on 6 matching bases. Trimming shortened V by 6 bases and J by 6 bases, and 14 bases separated the two germline ends. Germline CDR1 and CDR2: MNHEY and SVGAGI. The CDR3 is made up of 13 amino acids. This chain's CDR3 is CASRAGVLAEAFF. The CDR3 nucleotides read TGTGCCAGCAGAGCAGGGGTACTCGCTGAAGCTTTCTTT.

The rearrangement links TRBV5-6 to TRBJ1-2, with D perhaps TRBD1 (5 bases). The germline V and J ends were trimmed by 2 bases and 5 bases, with 7 bases remaining between them. The CDR3 is made up of 12 amino acids. Germline V gives CDR1 SGHDT, CDR2 YYEEEE. CDR3 sequence reads: CASSLRGYGYTF. In DNA form, the CDR3 reads TGTGCCAGCAGCTTAAGGGGTTATGGCTACACCTTC.

The table lists this clone with a few counts. This chain joins TRBV7-2 and TRBJ2-1; 11 bases fit TRBD2. This CDR3 has 16 amino acids. The junction had 2 bases not matched to a gene; V was cut back by 1 base and J by 3 bases. CDR1 and CDR2 from the germline V gene are SGHTA and FQGNSA. The CDR3 sequence: CASSLDTSGSYNEQFF. Here the CDR3 DNA reads TGTGCCAGCAGCTTAGATACTAGCGGGAGCTACAATGAGCAGTTCTTC. The complete variable domain, with remaining parts taken from reference TRBV7-2 and TRBJ2-1, reads GAGVSQSPSNKVTEKGKDVELRCDPISGHTALYWYRQSLGQGLEFLIYFQGNSAPDKSGLPSDRFSAERTGGSVSTLTIQRTQQEDSAVYLCASSLDTSGSYNEQFFGPGTRLTVL.

This clone was detected once. The rearrangement links TRBV5-1 to TRBJ1-1, with D uncertain. The V and J ends lost 1 base and 1 base respectively, with 11 bases between them. The CDR3 loop spans 15 amino acids. The germline gives CDR1 SGHRS, CDR2 YFSETQ. The CDR3 region is CASSLFIDGNTEAFF. CDR3 in DNA: TGCGCCAGCAGCTTGTTTATTGACGGGAACACTGAAGCTTTCTTT. Drawing the rest from reference TRBV5-1 and TRBJ1-1, the complete variable domain is KAGVTQTPRYLIKTRGQQVTLSCSPISGHRSVSWYQQTPGQGLQFLFEYFSETQRNKGNFPGRFSGRQFSNSRSEMNVSTLELGDSALYLCASSLFIDGNTEAFFGQGTRLTVV.

The rearrangement uses TRBV19 and TRBJ1-1; D not certain. CDR1 and CDR2 from the germline V gene are LNHDA and SQIVND (reference sequence). V lost 10 bases to trimming and J lost 1 base, with 16 bases between them. This CDR3 has 14 residues. The CDR3 is CANIGRLGNTEAFF. The DNA of the CDR3 is TGTGCCAATATAGGGAGATTAGGGAACACTGAAGCTTTCTTT.

The genes are TRBV6-5 and TRBJ1-4; D might be TRBD1 (6 bases). This CDR3 has 14 residues. Trimming took 5 bases from V and 2 from J, leaving 9 bases between them. Germline lookup yields CDR1 MNHEY and CDR2 SVGAGI. This chain's CDR3 is CASSIQGTNEKLFF. The CDR3 DNA sequence: TGTGCCAGCAGTATACAGGGTACTAATGAAAAACTGTTTTTT.

The genes are TRBV28 and TRBJ1-2; 12 nucleotides match TRBD1. This CDR3 contains 17 residues. Trimming took 3 bases from V and 8 from J; bases not matched to a gene: 13. Germline V gene data show CDR1 as MDHEN and CDR2 as SYDVKM. CDR3 in amino acids: CASSFPKRGQGARGYTF. As DNA, the CDR3 is TGTGCCAGCAGTTTCCCCAAGAGGGGACAGGGGGCGAGAGGCTACACCTTC.

This CDR3 reads CASSPTTGRNSPLHF. Here the CDR3 DNA reads TGCGCCAGCAGTCCAACGACAGGGCGCAATTCACCCCTCCACTTT. This rearrangement joins TRBV10-2 to TRBJ1-6; TRBD1 matches at 7 bases. Trimming removed 5 bases from V and 7 bases from J; junction bases left unmatched: 8. Germline loops: CDR1 WSHSY, CDR2 SAAADI. The CDR3 is 15 residues long.

The chain links TRBV18 to TRBJ2-1; TRBD2 matches 8 bases. This CDR3 has 18 residues. V gave up 3 bases and J gave up 9 bases; unmatched junction bases: 19. Germline CDR1 is KGHSH and CDR2 is LQKENI. CDR3 sequence: CASSPESRKAGGVGEQFF. The CDR3, as DNA: TGTGCCAGCTCACCGGAATCTAGAAAGGCGGGGGGCGTCGGTGAGCAGTTCTTC.

This clone has just one count. The V call is TRBV13, the J call TRBJ1-6, with TRBD1 as a possible D gene (5 bases). CDR1 PRHDT and CDR2 FYEKMQ come from the germline V gene (reference sequence). The CDR3 extends over 14 amino acids. With 4 bases removed from V and 7 bases from J, the gap between germline ends came to 11 bases. Written as DNA, the CDR3 is TGTGCCAGCAGCTCCCACGAGGGGAATTCACCCCTCCACTTT. Encoded protein: CASSSHEGNSPLHF.

The V gene is TRBV10-3, the J gene TRBJ1-2, with 8 bases that match TRBD1. V shed 7 bases and J 8 bases; nucleotides not matched to a gene: 18. Germline V gene lookup returns CDR1 ENHRY and CDR2 SYGVKD. This CDR3 has 16 amino acids. CDR3 sequence (DNA): TGTGCCATCACCCACCGGGGGACAGGACAAACGAAGGGCTACACCTTC. This sequence encodes CAITHRGTGQTKGYTF.

This rearrangement joins TRBV2 to TRBJ1-5; D not resolved. CDR1 and CDR2 (germline): SNHLY, FYNNEI. Trimming took 2 bases from V and 1 from J, leaving 15 bases between them. CDR3 size: 17 residues. The CDR3 DNA is TGTGCCAGCAGTGAACCAGGCGACCTATCAAGCAATCAGCCCCAGCATTTT. The encoded protein is CASSEPGDLSSNQPQHF.

V and J are TRBV28 and TRBJ2-1; no clear D gene. The germline gives CDR1 MDHEN, CDR2 SYDVKM. The CDR3 consists of 14 residues. V gave up 7 bases and J gave up 3 bases, with 13 bases separating them. The CDR3 protein is CASTLLMGYNEQFF. CDR3 sequence (DNA): TGTGCCAGCACCTTATTGATGGGCTACAATGAGCAGTTCTTC.

The chain couples TRBV5-6 to TRBJ1-2; D remains ambiguous. Trimming stripped 1 base from V and 4 bases from J, with 14 bases between. Per germline, CDR1 SGHDT and CDR2 YYEEEE. The CDR3 sequence is 15 residues long. The CDR3 DNA sequence: TGTGCCAGCAGCTTGCAAGGGCCAGGCGTCTATGGCTACACCTTC. Protein: CASSLQGPGVYGYTF.

The chain joins TRBV11-2 to TRBJ2-3; TRBD2 agrees at 8 bases. This CDR3 has 15 residues. V lost 2 bases, J lost 1 base, and 2 bases stayed unmatched. Per germline, CDR1 SGHAT and CDR2 FQNNGV. The CDR3 sequence: CASSLISGGTDTQYF. DNA of the CDR3: TGTGCCAGCAGCTTAATTAGCGGGGGCACAGATACGCAGTATTTT.

The rearrangement uses TRBV19 and TRBJ1-5; TRBD1 might be the D (5 bases). The V gene lost 0 bases and the J gene lost 5 bases, with 5 bases spanning the gap. In germline, CDR1 is LNHDA, CDR2 SQIVND (reference sequence). The CDR3 spans 13 residues. Written as DNA, the CDR3 is TGTGCCAGTAGTATAGACAGGGATCAGCCCCAGCATTTT. It translates to CASSIDRDQPQHF.

CDR3 residues: CAISTGTKNTEAFF. CDR3 DNA: TGTGCCATCAGTACCGGGACCAAGAACACTGAAGCTTTCTTT. The genes are TRBV10-3 and TRBJ1-1; D possibly corresponds to TRBD1 (5 bases). The CDR3 loop spans 14 amino acids. Germline V gene sequence: CDR1 ENHRY, CDR2 SYGVKD. Trimming pared 5 bases from V and 1 base from J, leaving 11 bases between.

CDR3 DNA: TGCAGCGTTGCGGGGGACAGGGAGATGAACACTGAAGCTTTCTTT. This gives the protein CSVAGDREMNTEAFF. The rearrangement links TRBV29-1 to TRBJ1-1; 9 positions match TRBD1. The V gene's germline CDR1 is SQVTM and CDR2 ANQGSEA. J was trimmed by 0 bases and V by 4 bases; bases with no gene match: 6. The CDR3 runs to 15 residues.

V usage is TRBV7-2 and J usage is TRBJ2-4; no clear D gene. CDR1 SGHTA and CDR2 FQGNSA come from the germline V gene. Trimming took off 1 base at V and 0 bases at J, with 4 bases between the two ends. The CDR3 has 14 residues. For the CDR3, the DNA is TGTGCCAGCAGCTTAGGGGGAGCCAAAAACATTCAGTACTTC. Translating it yields CASSLGGAKNIQYF.